Here is one T cell receptor beta chain with its context. Cells designated naive CD8 were CD45RO-negative and were positively selected for CCR7, with terminally differentiated effector memory CD45RA+ cells excluded. These data belong to a study of shared clonotypes between healthy human individuals. With 5 bases clipped from V and 2 bases from J, the junction kept 7 bases outside the gene matches. This CDR3 spans 17 amino acids. Per the germline V gene, CDR1 is SGHTA and CDR2 is FQGTGA. TCRdb's table, derived via immunoSEQ multiplex PCR, lists solely in-frame clones and lacks some. The sample carries about 2.2 million clones, around 93% recorded once.

What was sequenced was naive CD8+ T cells from PBMCs. This rearrangement joins TRBV7-3 to TRBJ2-5; 14 nucleotides align to TRBD2. The receptor was isolated from a young man in good health. Some clones in this sample may be carry-over from other donors' samples. For the CDR3, the DNA is TGTGCCAGCAGCCCTAAGGGACTAGCGGGAGATCAAGAGACCCAGTACTTC. It is translated as CASSPKGLAGDQETQYF.